The 8 T cell receptor beta chains listed next were all sequenced from one sample in a study of blood T cell repertoires in COVID-19. Profiling relied on immunoSEQ multiplex PCR, and the TCRdb table lists in-frame clones only, not all of them. The data show 300,000 to 350,000 clones, with roughly nine tenths seen just once and approximately 2.4% held by the top ten. The sample consisted of peripheral blood. All receptors come from a man aged 18 to 35 with active or convalescent COVID-19.

The rearrangement uses TRBV4-1 and TRBJ1-3, with 7 bases lining up with TRBD1. The germline V gene has CDR1 MGHRA and CDR2 YSYEKL. V lost 1 base and J lost 4; bases outside the gene matches: 7. The CDR3 has 16 amino acids. The CDR3 spells CASSQATGSSGNTIYF. Here the CDR3 DNA reads TGCGCCAGCAGCCAAGCGACAGGGTCATCCGGAAACACCATATATTTT.

This chain joins TRBV6-5 and TRBJ1-5; D is possibly TRBD1 (6 bases). The CDR3 consists of 15 residues. From germline, CDR1 is MNHEY and CDR2 SVGAGI. V gave up 7 bases and J gave up 0 bases, with 13 bases separating them. The CDR3 DNA is TGTGCCAGCAAAGACAGGTTACGTAGCAATCAGCCCCAGCATTTT. Amino acid sequence: CASKDRLRSNQPQHF.

The rearrangement links TRBV11-2 to TRBJ2-1, with TRBD2 matching 7 bases. The ends lost 8 bases at V and 4 bases at J; junction bases unmatched: 14. This CDR3 contains 16 residues. Germline V CDR1 and CDR2: SGHAT, FQNNGV. The CDR3 loop is CASSPRASGEYNEQFF. CDR3 nucleotide sequence: TGTGCCAGCTCCCCCCGGGCTAGCGGAGAGTACAATGAGCAGTTCTTC.

This chain uses TRBV19 with TRBJ1-6, with a weak D call TRBD1 (6 bases). Deletions cut 8 bases from V and 0 bases from J, with 20 bases between. The CDR3 consists of 18 residues. CDR1 LNHDA and CDR2 SQIVND come from the germline V gene (reference sequence). In DNA form, the CDR3 reads TGTGCCAGTGCTCCGGGACACCCGGGGGGCTCCTATAATTCACCCCTCCACTTT. Encoded protein: CASAPGHPGGSYNSPLHF.

The V and J genes are TRBV6-5 and TRBJ1-5; D unclear. The V end was cut by 0 bases, the J end by 8 bases, with 8 bases between. This CDR3 is 13 amino acids long. Germline V gives CDR1 MNHEY, CDR2 SVGAGI. This CDR3 reads CASSYSALEPQHF. As DNA, the CDR3 is TGTGCCAGCAGTTACTCGGCTCTCGAGCCCCAGCATTTT.

Only a few counts were recorded for this clone. Other DNA sequences of this sample code for an identical CDR3. The CDR3 DNA reads as TGTGCCAGCAGCTTAATGAGGGACACTGAAGCTTTCTTT. This translates into CASSLMRDTEAFF. The chain has TRBV7-9 and TRBJ1-1; D is unresolved. The CDR3 sequence is 13 residues long. The germline gives CDR1 SEHNR, CDR2 FQNEAQ (reference sequence). The V gene lost 2 bases and the J gene lost 3 bases, with 7 bases spanning the gap. Together with reference TRBV7-9 and TRBJ1-1, the CDR3 gives the full variable domain: DTGVSQNPRHKITKRGQNVTFRCDPISEHNRLYWYRQTLGQGPEFLTYFQNEAQLEKSRLLSDRFSAERPKGSFSTLEIQRTEQGDSAMYLCASSLMRDTEAFFGQGTRLTVV.

The chain uses TRBV5-6 and TRBJ2-5; TRBD1 matches at 7 bases. The germline V gene has CDR1 SGHDT and CDR2 YYEEEE. The CDR3 totals 14 residues. J lost 5 bases, V lost 5 bases, and 9 bases had no gene match. The DNA for the CDR3 is TGTGCCAGCAGAATGTCAGGGGGTACGGAGACCCAGTACTTC. This translates into CASRMSGGTETQYF.

The rearrangement joins TRBV27 to TRBJ2-6, with D tentatively TRBD1 (6 bases). The V gene's germline CDR1 is MNHEY and CDR2 SMNVEV (reference sequence). The CDR3 length is 17 residues. V lost 3 bases, J lost 0 bases, and 12 bases lay in between. In DNA form, the CDR3 reads TGTGCCAGCAGTTTGGGGGCTGCCTACTCTGGGGCCAACGTCCTGACTTTC. Translated: CASSLGAAYSGANVLTF.